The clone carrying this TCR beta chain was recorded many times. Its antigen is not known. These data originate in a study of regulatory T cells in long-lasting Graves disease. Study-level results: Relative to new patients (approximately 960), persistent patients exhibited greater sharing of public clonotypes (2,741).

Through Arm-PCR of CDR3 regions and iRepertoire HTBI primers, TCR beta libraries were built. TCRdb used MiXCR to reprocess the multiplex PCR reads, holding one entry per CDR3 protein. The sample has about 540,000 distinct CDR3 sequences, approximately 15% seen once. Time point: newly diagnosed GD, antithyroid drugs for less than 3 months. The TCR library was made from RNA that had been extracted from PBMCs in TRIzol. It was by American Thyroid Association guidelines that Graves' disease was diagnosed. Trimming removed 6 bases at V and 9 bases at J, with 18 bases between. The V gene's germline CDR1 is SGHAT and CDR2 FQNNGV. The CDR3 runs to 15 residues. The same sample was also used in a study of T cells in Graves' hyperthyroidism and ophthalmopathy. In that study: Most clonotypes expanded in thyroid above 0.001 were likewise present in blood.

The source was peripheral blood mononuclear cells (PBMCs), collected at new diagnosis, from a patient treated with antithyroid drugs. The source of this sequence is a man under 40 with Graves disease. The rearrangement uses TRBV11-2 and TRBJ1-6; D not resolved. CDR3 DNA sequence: TGTGCCAGCAGAGTCCCAGGAATCAGTTCTTCACCCCTCCACTTT. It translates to CASRVPGISSSPLHF.